The 15 T cell receptor beta chains below come from one sample, sequenced in a study of shared clonotypes between healthy human individuals. The repertoire was sequenced with immunoSEQ multiplex PCR; TCRdb's copy has only in-frame clones and lacks some. The repertoire holds about 730,000 clones, with 55% to 75% as singletons. Sequencing used memory CD4+ T cells sorted from blood. Sample subset: CD45RA-negative fraction. These TCRs come from a woman aged 25-40 years in good health.

This clone was detected once. The rearrangement uses TRBV29-1 and TRBJ2-7, with unresolved D. V was shortened by 7 bases and J by 3 bases, with 10 bases between the two germline ends. CDR1 and CDR2 from the germline V gene are SQVTM and ANQGSEA. There are 11 residues in the CDR3. CDR3 nucleotides: TGCAGCGCTGGGTTGGGCTACGAGCAGTACTTC. Its protein is CSAGLGYEQYF.

This rearrangement joins TRBV29-1 to TRBJ2-2, with D perhaps TRBD2 (5 bases). V was pared by 7 bases and J by 5 bases, with 11 bases between. CDR3 length: 12 amino acids. Germline lookup yields CDR1 SQVTM and CDR2 ANQGSEA. CDR3 nucleotide sequence: TGCAGCGCCGGCGGGTTTACCGGGGAGCTGTTTTTT. Translation gives CSAGGFTGELFF.

This chain uses TRBV18 with TRBJ2-5, with D perhaps matching TRBD2 (5 bases). CDR3 size: 16 residues. V was trimmed by 1 base and J by 5 bases, leaving 17 bases between them. Germline values: CDR1 KGHSH, CDR2 LQKENI. The CDR3 region has the DNA TGTGCCAGCTCACCACGGTTTGGGAGATTGGTTGAGACCCAGTACTTC. Protein sequence: CASSPRFGRLVETQYF. The full variable domain, with the rest looked up from reference TRBV18 and TRBJ2-5, is NAGVMQNPRHLVRRRGQEARLRCSPMKGHSHVYWYRQLPEEGLKFMVYLQKENIIDESGMPKERFSAEFPKEGPSILRIQQVVRGDSAAYFCASSPRFGRLVETQYFGPGTRLLVL.

The chain recombines TRBV6-5 with TRBJ1-4, with TRBD1 identical over 8 bases. Germline CDR1 reads MNHEY; CDR2 reads SVGAGI. V trimming: 3 bases; J trimming: 11 bases; junction bases outside the gene matches: 14. CDR3 length: 16 residues. The CDR3 nucleotides are TGTGCCAGCAGTTATCAGGCCGGACAGGGCGTTATGAAACTGTTTTTT. Translated: CASSYQAGQGVMKLFF.

The CDR3 DNA reads TGTGCCAGCATCTGGGGCAGGCCCACAATTGAGCAGTTCTTC. It is translated as CASIWGRPTIEQFF. The gene calls are TRBV2 and TRBJ2-1; tentative D call: TRBD1 (5 bases). CDR3 length: 14 amino acids. Germline CDR1 is SNHLY and CDR2 is FYNNEI. The ends were cut back, 7 bases at V and 9 bases at J, with 19 bases in the middle.

The chain carries TRBV6-4 and TRBJ2-1, with 8 positions matching TRBD2. The CDR3 loop spans 15 amino acids. With 4 bases clipped from V and 7 bases from J, the junction kept 9 bases outside the gene matches. CDR1 and CDR2 (germline): MRHNA, SNTAGT. The CDR3 bases are TGTGCCAGCAGTGCCGCAAGCGGGAGTTATAATGAGCAGTTCTTC. Protein: CASSAASGSYNEQFF.

The rearrangement joins TRBV28 to TRBJ1-2; D might be TRBD1 (6 bases). V lost 5 bases and J 6 bases, leaving 13 bases between the germline ends. This CDR3 is built from 13 residues. Per the germline V gene, CDR1 is MDHEN and CDR2 is SYDVKM. The chain's CDR3 is CASSETGLNGYTF. Here the CDR3 DNA reads TGTGCCAGCAGTGAAACAGGGCTCAATGGCTACACCTTC.

The chain couples TRBV5-1 to TRBJ2-6; weak D call: TRBD1 (5 bases). V gave up 0 bases and J gave up 1 base, with 17 bases separating them. The CDR3 covers 19 residues. CDR1 and CDR2 from the germline V gene are SGHRS and YFSETQ. The CDR3 nucleotides read TGCGCCAGCAGCTTGGAACCCACAGGATCTGGTTCTGGGGCCAACGTCCTGACTTTC. This gives the protein CASSLEPTGSGSGANVLTF.

The V gene is TRBV5-4, the J gene TRBJ2-1; TRBD1 or TRBD2 may be the D gene (6 bases each). Trimming took off 3 bases at V and 5 bases at J, with 21 bases between the two ends. The CDR3 loop spans 17 amino acids. Germline CDR1 is SGHNT and CDR2 is YYREEE (reference sequence). This CDR3 reads CASSSKRGGLANNEQFF. As DNA, the CDR3 is TGTGCCAGCAGCTCCAAGAGAGGGGGACTCGCAAACAATGAGCAGTTCTTC. The entire variable domain, with the rest obtained from reference TRBV5-4 and TRBJ2-1, is as follows: ETGVTQSPTHLIKTRGQQVTLRCSSQSGHNTVSWYQQALGQGPQFIFQYYREEENGRGNFPPRFSGLQFPNYSSELNVNALELDDSALYLCASSSKRGGLANNEQFFGPGTRLTVL.

This rearrangement joins TRBV27 to TRBJ2-2; D gene uncertain. V was clipped by 3 bases and J by 7 bases, with 15 bases between them. CDR3 length: 15 amino acids. Germline V lookup: CDR1 MNHEY, CDR2 SMNVEV (reference sequence). CDR3 region: CASSFSLFPSGELFF. Here the CDR3 DNA reads TGTGCCAGCAGTTTTTCCCTCTTCCCCAGCGGGGAGCTGTTTTTT.

On this clone: This same CDR3 is encoded by further DNA sequences in the sample. The chain carries TRBV7-9 and TRBJ2-5, with 7 bases aligning to TRBD2. V was pared by 0 bases and J by 4 bases, with 2 bases of the junction left unmatched. From germline, CDR1 is SEHNR and CDR2 FQNEAQ (reference sequence). This CDR3 region has 14 residues. CDR3 DNA: TGTGCCAGCAGCTTAGCTGGGGGGGGAGAGACCCAGTACTTC. Translation: CASSLAGGGETQYF.

This chain links TRBV30 with TRBJ2-1, with 7 nucleotides matching TRBD2. The ends lost 0 bases at V and 9 bases at J; junction bases unmatched: 8. Germline V CDR1 and CDR2: GTSNPN, SVGIG (reference sequence). This CDR3 has 14 amino acids. The CDR3 is CAWSVGLGEGEQFF. The CDR3 nucleotides are TGTGCCTGGAGTGTGGGCCTAGGGGAGGGTGAGCAGTTCTTC.

This clone was counted only a few times. V gene TRBV15 combines with J gene TRBJ1-5; D not certain. V lost 1 base and J 1 base, leaving 17 bases between the germline ends. Germline V CDR1 and CDR2: LNHNV, YYDKDF (reference sequence). The CDR3 runs to 18 residues. CDR3 DNA sequence: TGTGCCACCAGCAGAGTAAAGGACCGGGCCGGGAGCAATCAGCCCCAGCATTTT. This gives the protein CATSRVKDRAGSNQPQHF.

This chain joins TRBV2 and TRBJ1-1, with D maybe TRBD1 (5 bases). Trimming pared 6 bases from V and 1 base from J, leaving 18 bases between. This CDR3 spans 16 amino acids. The germline CDR1 and CDR2 sequences are SNHLY and FYNNEI. CDR3: CASRRPTGTRNTEAFF. CDR3 coding DNA: TGTGCCAGCAGGCGCCCAACAGGAACCAGGAACACTGAAGCTTTCTTT.

This clone was seen only once. The rearrangement links TRBV5-1 to TRBJ1-1; D uncertain. Germline values: CDR1 SGHRS, CDR2 YFSETQ. The V end was cut by 5 bases, the J end by 1 base, with 9 bases between. The CDR3 has 13 residues. The CDR3 protein is CASSFMGNTEAFF. As DNA, the CDR3 is TGCGCCAGCAGTTTCATGGGGAACACTGAAGCTTTCTTT.